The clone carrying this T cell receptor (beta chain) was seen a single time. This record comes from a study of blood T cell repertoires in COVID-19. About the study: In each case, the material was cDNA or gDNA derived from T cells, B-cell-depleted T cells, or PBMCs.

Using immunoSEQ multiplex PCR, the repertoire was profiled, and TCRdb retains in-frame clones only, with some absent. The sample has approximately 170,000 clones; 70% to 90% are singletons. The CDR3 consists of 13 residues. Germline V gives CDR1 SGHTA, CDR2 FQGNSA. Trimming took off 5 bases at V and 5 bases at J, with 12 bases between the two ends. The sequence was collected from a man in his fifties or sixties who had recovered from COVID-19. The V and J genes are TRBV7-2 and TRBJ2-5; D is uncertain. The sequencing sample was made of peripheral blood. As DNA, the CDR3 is TGTGCCAGCAGCCCCAGCGTACGGGAGACCCAGTACTTC. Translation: CASSPSVRETQYF.